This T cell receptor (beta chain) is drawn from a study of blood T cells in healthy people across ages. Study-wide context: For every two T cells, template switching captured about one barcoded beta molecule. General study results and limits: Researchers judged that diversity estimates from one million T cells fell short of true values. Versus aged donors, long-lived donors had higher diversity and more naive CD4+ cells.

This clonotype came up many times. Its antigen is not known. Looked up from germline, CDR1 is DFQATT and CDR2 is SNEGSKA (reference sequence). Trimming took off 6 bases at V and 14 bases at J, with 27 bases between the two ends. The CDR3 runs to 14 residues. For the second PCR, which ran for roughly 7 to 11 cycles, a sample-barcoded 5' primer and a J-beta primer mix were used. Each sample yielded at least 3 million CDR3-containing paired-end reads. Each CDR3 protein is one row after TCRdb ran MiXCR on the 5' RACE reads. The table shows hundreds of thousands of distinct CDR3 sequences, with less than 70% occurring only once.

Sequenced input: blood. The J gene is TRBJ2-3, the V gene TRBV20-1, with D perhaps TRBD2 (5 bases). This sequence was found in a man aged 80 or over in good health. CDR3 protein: CSAEPSRGERYAYF. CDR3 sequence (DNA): TGCAGTGCCGAGCCCTCACGTGGGGAGAGATACGCGTATTTT.